These 16 T cell receptor beta chains originate from one sample sequenced in a study of cytomegalovirus exposure and HLA in healthy donors. PCR amplification relied on 60 Vbeta primers (plus 13 Jbeta primers). Profiled with immunoSEQ multiplex PCR; TCRdb holds only in-frame clones, not every one. The sample includes roughly 92,000 clones, 7.6% of them seen just once. The sequencing input was PBMCs. Receptors were obtained from a man aged 50-59 years in good health and CMV-seronegative.

This chain links TRBV28 with TRBJ2-1; D is perhaps TRBD1 (6 bases). The length of the CDR3 is 15 residues. V was pared by 7 bases and J by 4 bases, with 17 bases between. CDR1 is MDHEN, CDR2 SYDVKM, per germline. The CDR3 region is CASISPQGVYNEQFF. The DNA of the CDR3 is TGTGCCAGCATATCACCACAGGGAGTTTACAATGAGCAGTTCTTC.

This clone was counted a few times. This chain joins TRBV19 and TRBJ1-5, with D perhaps matching TRBD1 (6 bases). The CDR3 runs to 12 residues. Trimming took 1 base from V and 10 from J, leaving 8 bases between them. Germline V gives CDR1 LNHDA, CDR2 SQIVND (reference sequence). CDR3 coding DNA: TGTGCCAGTAGTATAGTACAGGGACCCCAGCATTTT. Translation gives CASSIVQGPQHF.

The J gene is TRBJ1-2, the V gene TRBV27; D gene ambiguous. V lost 8 bases and J 5 bases, leaving 12 bases between the germline ends. In germline, CDR1 is MNHEY, CDR2 SMNVEV (reference sequence). This CDR3 is built from 12 residues. The CDR3 nucleotides read TGTGCCAGCGGAGGGTTAGAATATGGCTACACCTTC. Amino acids: CASGGLEYGYTF.

This clone was found a few times. The chain employs TRBV27 and TRBJ2-7; perhaps TRBD2 as D (6 bases). The germline V gene encodes CDR1 MNHEY and CDR2 SMNVEV (reference sequence). This CDR3 spans 14 amino acids. Trimming pared 4 bases from V and 9 bases from J, leaving 19 bases between. The CDR3 nucleotides read TGTGCCAGCAGTTCAACCCCTCAGGGACTCGTGCAGTACTTC. This gives the protein CASSSTPQGLVQYF.

The chain recombines TRBV5-8 with TRBJ2-1, with 11 bases that match TRBD2. CDR1 is SGHTS, CDR2 YDEGEE, per germline. This CDR3 contains 16 residues. The junction had 7 bases not matched to a gene; V was cut back by 2 bases and J by 6 bases. In DNA form, the CDR3 reads TGTGCCAGCAGCTTTCTATTAGCGGGGGGGACCAATGAGCAGTTCTTC. Residues: CASSFLLAGGTNEQFF.

V is TRBV5-1 and J is TRBJ2-1; 13 bases agree with TRBD2. CDR3 length: 18 amino acids. Per germline, CDR1 SGHRS and CDR2 YFSETQ. V dropped 4 bases and J dropped 2; count of bases not matched to a gene: 9. The CDR3 coding sequence is TGCGCCAGCAGCCCCGGGACTAGCGGGGTGGTCGCCTACAATGAGCAGTTCTTC. Residues: CASSPGTSGVVAYNEQFF.

The rearrangement joins TRBV5-4 to TRBJ2-5; D is perhaps TRBD1 (6 bases). CDR3 length: 13 amino acids. Per germline, CDR1 SGHNT and CDR2 YYREEE (reference sequence). V gave up 1 base and J gave up 5 bases, with 9 bases separating them. The CDR3 reads CASSLTGTETQYF. DNA for the CDR3: TGTGCCAGCAGCTTGACAGGGACCGAGACCCAGTACTTC.

The rearrangement joins TRBV18 to TRBJ1-2; 9 bases line up with TRBD1. The CDR3 totals 19 residues. The germline V gene has CDR1 KGHSH and CDR2 LQKENI. V was pared by 6 bases and J by 4 bases, with 21 bases of the junction left unmatched. The CDR3 region has the DNA TGTGCCAGCTCGTCCGGGACAGGGACTCCTTCTACTCACCCCTATGGCTACACCTTC. It specifies CASSSGTGTPSTHPYGYTF.

This clone was detected a few times. The rearrangement links TRBV15 to TRBJ2-1; D is ambiguous. The CDR3 covers 12 residues. The germline CDR1 and CDR2 sequences are LNHNV and YYDKDF (reference sequence). V was shortened by 0 bases and J by 13 bases, with 10 bases between the two germline ends. The CDR3, as DNA: TGTGCCACCAGCAGAGATGCCACTCAACAGTTCTTC. Its translation is CATSRDATQQFF.

This clone was seen only a few times. The chain combines TRBV5-6 with TRBJ1-2; 9 bases line up with TRBD1. Germline CDR1 SGHDT, CDR2 YYEEEE. This CDR3 spans 13 amino acids. V shed 4 bases, J shed 5 bases, and the junction held 3 bases outside the gene matches. CDR3 bases: TGTGCCAGCAGCCCGGACAGGGGTTATGGCTACACCTTC. It specifies CASSPDRGYGYTF.

This chain links TRBV28 with TRBJ1-5, with TRBD1 matching 8 bases. J lost 2 bases, V lost 10 bases, and 13 bases had no gene match. The CDR3 runs 16 residues. CDR1 is MDHEN, CDR2 SYDVKM, per germline. In DNA, the CDR3 is TGTGCCACCATAACCGACAGGGGAGGCGGCAATCAGCCCCAGCATTTT. Amino acids: CATITDRGGGNQPQHF.

There are a few counts of this clone. The chain is built from TRBV29-1 and TRBJ2-5, with 8 positions matching TRBD2. With V trimmed by 2 bases and J by 5 bases, 4 bases remained unmatched. CDR3 size: 13 residues. Looked up from germline, CDR1 is SQVTM and CDR2 is ANQGSEA. The CDR3 DNA sequence: TGCAGCGTTGAAAGCGGGAGAGGGGAGACCCAGTACTTC. Residues: CSVESGRGETQYF.

The genes are TRBV10-2 and TRBJ2-7, with a tentative D call TRBD2 (6 bases). CDR3 length equals 12 residues. From germline, CDR1 is WSHSY and CDR2 SAAADI. Trimming shortened V by 2 bases and J by 7 bases, and 9 bases separated the two germline ends. The CDR3 spells CASSERGGEQYF. The CDR3 nucleotides read TGCGCCAGCAGTGAGAGGGGAGGAGAGCAGTACTTC.

In its sample, this clone was seen a few times. The V call is TRBV7-9, the J call TRBJ1-2; no firm D call. Trimming removed 5 bases at V and 2 bases at J, with 12 bases between. Germline V gene lookup returns CDR1 SEHNR and CDR2 FQNEAQ (reference sequence). The CDR3 runs to 14 residues. This CDR3 is CASSPPRVNYGYTF. The CDR3 coding sequence is TGTGCCAGCAGCCCCCCCCGGGTCAACTATGGCTACACCTTC.

The gene calls are TRBV2 and TRBJ1-4; maybe TRBD1 (5 bases). The germline V gene encodes CDR1 SNHLY and CDR2 FYNNEI. Trimming removed 7 bases at V and 4 bases at J, with 13 bases between. The CDR3 sequence is 14 residues long. The DNA of the CDR3 is TGTGCCAGCAAAGAACGACAGTTTAATGAAAAACTGTTTTTT. This encodes CASKERQFNEKLFF.

The chain couples TRBV6-1 to TRBJ2-5; 7 bases agree with TRBD2. TRBJ2-7 explains the end of the DNA better; the J call may be wrong. The CDR3 is 13 residues long. Germline V CDR1 and CDR2: MNHNS, SASEGT. In DNA, the CDR3 is TGTGCCAGCGCCGGGGGGATCTCCTACGAGCAGTACTTC. It translates to CASAGGISYEQYF.